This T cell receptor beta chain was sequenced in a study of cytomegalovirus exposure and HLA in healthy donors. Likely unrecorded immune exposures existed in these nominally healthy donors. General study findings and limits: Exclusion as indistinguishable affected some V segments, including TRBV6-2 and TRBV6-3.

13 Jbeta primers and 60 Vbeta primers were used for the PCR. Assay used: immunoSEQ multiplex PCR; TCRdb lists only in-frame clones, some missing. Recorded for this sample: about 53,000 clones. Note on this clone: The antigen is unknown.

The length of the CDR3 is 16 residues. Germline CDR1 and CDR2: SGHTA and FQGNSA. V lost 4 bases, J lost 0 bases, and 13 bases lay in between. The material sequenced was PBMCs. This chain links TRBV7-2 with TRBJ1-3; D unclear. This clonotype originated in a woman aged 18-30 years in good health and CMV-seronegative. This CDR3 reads CASSSSTPNSGNTIYF. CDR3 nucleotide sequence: TGTGCCAGCAGCTCGTCGACACCTAACTCTGGAAACACCATATATTTT.